What follows is one TCR beta chain and its context. What it recognizes is unknown. This entry belongs to a study of OX40 agonist ivuxolimab in advanced cancers. Study at large: Among those enrolled, mean age was about 60 years (range about 23 to 90) and about 79% were male.

The table came from immunoSEQ multiplex PCR; TCRdb's copy has only in-frame clones and leaves some out. The data show roughly 80,000 clones, approximately 94% seen once. Study-level points and caveats: The study observed clonal expansion of CD4+ and CD8+ blood T cells by week 6 at 0.1 to 3.0 mg/kg. Expanded clones belonging to CD8+ T cells outnumbered, on average, those of CD4+.

Blood specimens came from baseline, cycle 4 day 1, and cycle 7 day 1. Germline CDR1 and CDR2: MNHNS and SASEGT. Trimming took 6 bases from V and 6 from J; bases not matched to a gene: 1. The CDR3 runs to 12 residues. The sequencing used CD4+ or CD8+ T cells sorted from blood, collected in a trial of the OX40 agonist ivuxolimab. The V and J genes are TRBV6-1 and TRBJ1-3; 8 bases match TRBD1. The source of this sequence is an adult with an advanced solid tumor such as melanoma, head and neck, liver or kidney cancer. CDR3 in amino acids: CASRTGVNTIYF. CDR3 nucleotides: TGTGCCAGCAGGACAGGGGTAAACACCATATATTTT.